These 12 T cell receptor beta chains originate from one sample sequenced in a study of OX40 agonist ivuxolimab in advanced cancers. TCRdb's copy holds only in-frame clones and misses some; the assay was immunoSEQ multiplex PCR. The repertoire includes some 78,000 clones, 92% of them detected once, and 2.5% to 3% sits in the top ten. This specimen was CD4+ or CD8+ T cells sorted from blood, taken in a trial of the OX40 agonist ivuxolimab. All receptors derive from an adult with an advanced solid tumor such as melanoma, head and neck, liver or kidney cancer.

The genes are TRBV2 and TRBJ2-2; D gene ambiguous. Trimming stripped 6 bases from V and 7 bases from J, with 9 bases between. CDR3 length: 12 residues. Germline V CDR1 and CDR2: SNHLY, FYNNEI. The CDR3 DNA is TGTGCCAGCAGCCCCCTGGGCGGGGAGCTGTTTTTT. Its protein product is CASSPLGGELFF.

The DNA of the CDR3 is TGTGCCAGCAGCTCTGAGTCGGGTAGGAATGGCTACACCTTC. Its translation is CASSSESGRNGYTF. The chain recombines TRBV7-2 with TRBJ1-2; D gene unclear. V lost 4 bases to trimming and J lost 6 bases, with 15 bases between them. This CDR3 spans 14 amino acids. Germline loops: CDR1 SGHTA, CDR2 FQGNSA. The full variable domain, in which reference TRBV7-2 and TRBJ1-2 provide the parts outside the CDR3, is GAGVSQSPSNKVTEKGKDVELRCDPISGHTALYWYRQSLGQGLEFLIYFQGNSAPDKSGLPSDRFSAERTGGSVSTLTIQRTQQEDSAVYLCASSSESGRNGYTFGSGTRLTVV.

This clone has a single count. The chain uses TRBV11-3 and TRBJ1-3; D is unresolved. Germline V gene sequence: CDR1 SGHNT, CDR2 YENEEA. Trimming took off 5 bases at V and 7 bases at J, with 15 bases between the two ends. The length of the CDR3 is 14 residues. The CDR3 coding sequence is TGTGCCAGCAGCCCTCCGGGCCCCGCGAACACCATATATTTT. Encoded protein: CASSPPGPANTIYF.

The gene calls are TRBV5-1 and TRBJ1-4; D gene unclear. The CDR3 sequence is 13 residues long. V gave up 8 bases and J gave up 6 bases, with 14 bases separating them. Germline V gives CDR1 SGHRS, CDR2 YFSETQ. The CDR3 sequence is CASKDLMDEKLFF. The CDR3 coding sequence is TGCGCCAGTAAGGATCTCATGGATGAAAAACTGTTTTTT.

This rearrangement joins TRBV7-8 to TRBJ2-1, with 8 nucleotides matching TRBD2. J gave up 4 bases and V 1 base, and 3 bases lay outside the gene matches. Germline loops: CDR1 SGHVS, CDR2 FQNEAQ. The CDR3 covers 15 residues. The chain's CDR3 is CASSLGGGRYNEQFF. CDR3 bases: TGTGCCAGCAGCTTAGGCGGGGGGCGATACAATGAGCAGTTCTTC.

CDR3 bases: TGTGCCAGCAGATCCCCCCTCGGGGAGCCCTACGAGCAGTACTTC. Translating it yields CASRSPLGEPYEQYF. The chain recombines TRBV5-6 with TRBJ2-7; possibly TRBD2 for D (5 bases). This CDR3 spans 15 amino acids. In germline, CDR1 is SGHDT, CDR2 YYEEEE. V was clipped by 5 bases and J by 2 bases, with 17 bases between them.

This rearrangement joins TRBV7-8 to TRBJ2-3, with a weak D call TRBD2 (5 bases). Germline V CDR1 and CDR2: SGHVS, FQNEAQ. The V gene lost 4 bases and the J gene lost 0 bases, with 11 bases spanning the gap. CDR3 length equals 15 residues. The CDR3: CASSSGTRSTDTQYF. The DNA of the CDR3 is TGTGCCAGCAGCTCGGGAACTCGGAGCACAGATACGCAGTATTTT.

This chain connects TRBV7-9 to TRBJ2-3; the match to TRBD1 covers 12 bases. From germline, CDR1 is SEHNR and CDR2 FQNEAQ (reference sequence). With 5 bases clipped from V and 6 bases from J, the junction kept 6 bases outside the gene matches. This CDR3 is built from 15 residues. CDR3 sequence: CASSQGQGALDTQYF. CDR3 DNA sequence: TGTGCCAGCAGCCAGGGACAGGGGGCATTGGATACGCAGTATTTT.

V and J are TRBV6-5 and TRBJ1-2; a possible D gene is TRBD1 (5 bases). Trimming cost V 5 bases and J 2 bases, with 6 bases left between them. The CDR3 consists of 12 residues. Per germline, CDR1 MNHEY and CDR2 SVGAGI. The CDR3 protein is CASSNRNYGYTF. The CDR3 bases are TGTGCCAGCAGTAACAGGAACTATGGCTACACCTTC.

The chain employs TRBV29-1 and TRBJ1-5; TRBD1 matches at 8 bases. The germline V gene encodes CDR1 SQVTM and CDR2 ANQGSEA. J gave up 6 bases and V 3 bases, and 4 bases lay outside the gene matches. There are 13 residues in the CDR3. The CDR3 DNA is TGCAGCGTTGAGTCCGACAGGGGTCAGCCCCAGCATTTT. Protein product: CSVESDRGQPQHF.

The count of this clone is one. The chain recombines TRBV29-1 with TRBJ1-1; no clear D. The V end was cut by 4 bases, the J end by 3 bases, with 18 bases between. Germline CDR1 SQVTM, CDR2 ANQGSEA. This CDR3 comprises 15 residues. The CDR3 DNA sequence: TGCAGCGTTGCCTTCCTGGGTCAACCTGACACTGAAGCTTTCTTT. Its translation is CSVAFLGQPDTEAFF.

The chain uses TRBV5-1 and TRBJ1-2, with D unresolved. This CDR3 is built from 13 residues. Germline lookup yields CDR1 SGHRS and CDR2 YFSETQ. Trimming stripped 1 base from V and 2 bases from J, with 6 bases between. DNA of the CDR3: TGCGCCAGCAGCTTGACCCTGAACTATGGCTACACCTTC. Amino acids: CASSLTLNYGYTF.